The next 32 T cell receptor beta chains were all read from a single sample in a study of cytomegalovirus exposure and HLA in healthy donors. The study ran its PCR with 60 Vbeta and 13 Jbeta primers. Profiling relied on immunoSEQ multiplex PCR, and the TCRdb table lists in-frame clones only, not all of them. This sample carries around 140,000 clones, about 77% of them seen once, and the ten largest clones take more than 1.1%. Sequencing input: PBMCs. Source of these receptors: a woman between 40 and 55 years old in good health and CMV-seronegative.

In its sample, this clone was seen once. The chain joins TRBV5-1 to TRBJ1-5; D perhaps matches TRBD1 (5 bases). The CDR3 covers 15 residues. Per germline, CDR1 SGHRS and CDR2 YFSETQ. V lost 4 bases to trimming and J lost 4 bases, with 15 bases between them. The CDR3 DNA follows: TGCGCCAGCAGCCTGGATGGGGCAGGGAATCAGCCCCAGCATTTT. Translation gives CASSLDGAGNQPQHF.

This sequence joins TRBV23-1 and TRBJ2-2, with TRBD1 as a possible D gene (6 bases). TRBV23-1 is an open reading frame whose function is uncertain. With 7 bases removed from V and 0 bases from J, the gap between germline ends came to 12 bases. The CDR3 covers 15 residues. The CDR3 loop reads CASTRGQPNTGELFF. The CDR3 DNA is TGCGCCAGCACCCGCGGACAGCCGAACACCGGGGAGCTGTTTTTT.

The CDR3 DNA sequence: TGTGCCAGCAGCTCACAACAGGACTACGAGCAGTACTTC. It translates to CASSSQQDYEQYF. The chain combines TRBV7-2 with TRBJ2-7; tentatively, D is TRBD1 (5 bases). The ends were cut back, 4 bases at V and 3 bases at J, with 10 bases in the middle. This CDR3 is built from 13 residues. CDR1 and CDR2 from the germline V gene are SGHTA and FQGNSA.

This rearrangement joins TRBV4-3 to TRBJ1-2, with D perhaps TRBD1 (5 bases). CDR1 LGHNA and CDR2 YSLEER come from the germline V gene. CDR3 size: 15 residues. The germline V and J ends were trimmed by 4 bases and 4 bases, with 16 bases remaining between them. The CDR3 here is CASSRNWGDSYGYTF. The CDR3 nucleotides read TGCGCCAGCAGCCGAAATTGGGGGGATTCCTATGGCTACACCTTC.

The sample holds one count of this clone. The chain employs TRBV5-1 and TRBJ2-1; TRBD1 matches at 10 bases. Germline values: CDR1 SGHRS, CDR2 YFSETQ. Germline trimming cut 5 bases from V and 6 bases from J; bases unmatched to any gene: 8. The length of the CDR3 is 15 residues. The CDR3 protein is CASRQTGQGTNEQFF. CDR3 DNA: TGCGCCAGCAGACAAACGGGACAGGGGACCAATGAGCAGTTCTTC.

The rearrangement links TRBV5-1 to TRBJ2-7, with a possible D match to TRBD1 (5 bases). The CDR3 consists of 16 residues. Germline V gives CDR1 SGHRS, CDR2 YFSETQ. With 2 bases removed from V and 3 bases from J, the gap between germline ends came to 18 bases. The chain's CDR3 is CASSFGFRDSDYEQYF. CDR3 coding DNA: TGCGCCAGCAGCTTTGGGTTCAGAGACAGTGACTACGAGCAGTACTTC.

CDR3 DNA sequence: TGTGCCAGCAGCATGCCGCGGGGCCCCCAAGAGACCCAGTACTTC. Amino acids: CASSMPRGPQETQYF. The chain recombines TRBV5-6 with TRBJ2-5, with D maybe TRBD2 (6 bases). The CDR3 spans 15 residues. The germline CDR1 and CDR2 sequences are SGHDT and YYEEEE. Trimming took 4 bases from V and 1 from J, leaving 14 bases between them.

As for this clone: The same CDR3 also results from other DNA sequences found in this sample. This chain links TRBV20-1 with TRBJ1-4; no firm D call. Germline CDR1 DFQATT, CDR2 SNEGSKA (reference sequence). V was clipped by 5 bases and J by 7 bases, with 8 bases between them. The CDR3 is 11 residues long. In DNA, the CDR3 is TGCAGTGCTCGCCTAAGTGAAAAACTGTTTTTT. Its protein product is CSARLSEKLFF.

The chain uses TRBV13 and TRBJ1-6, with 7 nucleotides matching TRBD1. CDR1 and CDR2 from the germline V gene are PRHDT and FYEKMQ (reference sequence). Trimming removed 2 bases from V and 8 bases from J; junction bases left unmatched: 15. CDR3 length equals 18 residues. The CDR3 here is CASSLRGTAPFKHSPLHF. The CDR3 nucleotides are TGTGCCAGCAGCTTACGAGGGACAGCCCCATTTAAGCATTCACCCCTCCACTTT.

This chain joins TRBV4-3 and TRBJ1-2; a possible D gene is TRBD1 (6 bases). The CDR3 length is 15 residues. CDR1 and CDR2 (germline): LGHNA, YSLEER. Trimming pared 1 base from V and 2 bases from J, leaving 11 bases between. CDR3 residues: CASSQGWGRNYGYTF. As DNA, the CDR3 is TGCGCCAGCAGCCAAGGATGGGGGCGAAACTATGGCTACACCTTC.

The chain recombines TRBV6-5 with TRBJ2-7; TRBD2 matches at 10 bases. This CDR3 region has 15 residues. J gave up 2 bases and V 0 bases, and 1 base lay outside the gene matches. Germline V gene lookup returns CDR1 MNHEY and CDR2 SVGAGI. This chain's CDR3 is CASSYSLAGTYEQYF. CDR3 in DNA: TGTGCCAGCAGTTACTCACTAGCGGGGACCTACGAGCAGTACTTC.

This chain joins TRBV6-5 and TRBJ2-7, with D possibly being TRBD1 (6 bases). Germline lookup yields CDR1 MNHEY and CDR2 SVGAGI. CDR3 size: 14 residues. V was pared by 6 bases and J by 2 bases, with 14 bases between. The CDR3 sequence is CASRDRHITYEQYF. For the CDR3, the DNA is TGTGCCAGCAGGGACAGACATATTACCTACGAGCAGTACTTC.

The gene calls are TRBV29-1 and TRBJ1-1; the D gene is possibly TRBD1 (5 bases). The CDR3 is 19 residues long. The germline V gene encodes CDR1 SQVTM and CDR2 ANQGSEA. Deletions cut 2 bases from V and 9 bases from J, with 34 bases between. The CDR3 DNA reads TGCAGCGTTGAATGGGGGTTGCGGGATGGGATGGTTCAAGGGTTTCAAGCTTTCTTT. Protein product: CSVEWGLRDGMVQGFQAFF.

This clone is a singleton in its sample. The gene calls are TRBV29-1 and TRBJ2-1; the match to TRBD2 covers 10 bases. The CDR3 has 15 residues. CDR1 and CDR2 from the germline V gene are SQVTM and ANQGSEA. The J segment lost 7 bases and the V segment lost 2 bases, leaving 8 bases of the junction unmatched. The CDR3 reads CSVETQRGGPNEQFF. DNA for the CDR3: TGCAGCGTTGAAACTCAGCGGGGGGGGCCTAATGAGCAGTTCTTC.

This clone was detected only once. The chain has TRBV29-1 and TRBJ1-2; no clear D. Germline lookup yields CDR1 SQVTM and CDR2 ANQGSEA. This CDR3 spans 13 amino acids. V lost 4 bases, J lost 8 bases, and 17 bases lay in between. DNA of the CDR3: TGCAGCGTTGGAGCGGGCCCCCATGGAGGCTACACCTTC. Encoded protein: CSVGAGPHGGYTF.

The chain recombines TRBV27 with TRBJ2-3, with 8 bases identical to TRBD1. Per the germline V gene, CDR1 is MNHEY and CDR2 is SMNVEV (reference sequence). This CDR3 comprises 19 residues. The junction had 22 bases not matched to a gene; V was cut back by 7 bases and J by 4 bases. As DNA, the CDR3 is TGTGCCAGCACCCCGAGGAGCGTAAGGACAGGGTTTATCCCAGATACGCAGTATTTT. Amino acid sequence: CASTPRSVRTGFIPDTQYF.

This rearrangement joins TRBV9 to TRBJ1-2; D gene ambiguous. CDR1 is SGDLS and CDR2 is YYNGEE in the germline V gene. The CDR3 sequence is 15 residues long. Trimming left V 4 bases short and J 3 bases short, with 16 bases between. The CDR3 DNA reads TGTGCCAGCAGCCCGCTCCAGACTATTGACTATGGCTACACCTTC. Translating it yields CASSPLQTIDYGYTF.

Written as DNA, the CDR3 is TGTGCCAGCAACAACCGGGACAGTTTTAATTCACCCCTCCACTTT. As protein: CASNNRDSFNSPLHF. The rearrangement uses TRBV5-4 and TRBJ1-6; 7 bases agree with TRBD1. The junction had 9 bases not matched to a gene; V was cut back by 6 bases and J by 6 bases. CDR1 is SGHNT, CDR2 YYREEE, per germline (reference sequence). The CDR3 is made up of 15 amino acids.

For the CDR3, the DNA is TGTGCCAGCAGCCCCCAGGGGGGACCTTACGAGCAGTACTTC. It encodes CASSPQGGPYEQYF. The rearrangement uses TRBV9 and TRBJ2-7; D is possibly TRBD1 (7 bases). Germline V gives CDR1 SGDLS, CDR2 YYNGEE. CDR3 length equals 14 residues. The V end lost 4 bases, the J end lost 4 bases, and 15 bases lay between the germline ends.

This chain uses TRBV29-1 with TRBJ2-5, with 10 bases lining up with TRBD2. V lost 2 bases to trimming and J lost 5 bases; unmatched junction nucleotides: 8. CDR3 length: 15 amino acids. Per the germline V gene, CDR1 is SQVTM and CDR2 is ANQGSEA. CDR3 protein: CSVELAGDQGETQYF. The CDR3 DNA follows: TGCAGCGTTGAACTAGCGGGGGATCAAGGGGAGACCCAGTACTTC.

The rearrangement uses TRBV19 and TRBJ1-5; D is unclear. CDR1 LNHDA and CDR2 SQIVND come from the germline V gene (reference sequence). The ends were cut back, 5 bases at V and 1 base at J, with 9 bases in the middle. This CDR3 is built from 14 residues. The CDR3: CASSFRSSNQPQHF. CDR3 bases: TGTGCCAGTAGTTTCCGGTCGAGCAATCAGCCCCAGCATTTT.

The rearrangement uses TRBV19 and TRBJ2-7, with D perhaps TRBD1 (6 bases). With 4 bases removed from V and 2 bases from J, the gap between germline ends came to 15 bases. Per the germline V gene, CDR1 is LNHDA and CDR2 is SQIVND (reference sequence). The CDR3 contains 15 residues. The CDR3 coding sequence is TGTGCCAGTAGTACGGCCGGGACAAGAACCTACGAGCAGTACTTC. This encodes CASSTAGTRTYEQYF.

V is TRBV6-5 and J is TRBJ1-3; 9 bases line up with TRBD1. There are 14 residues in the CDR3. V shed 6 bases, J shed 2 bases, and the junction held 2 bases outside the gene matches. The germline CDR1 and CDR2 sequences are MNHEY and SVGAGI. CDR3 protein: CASRGQGTGNTIYF. CDR3 DNA sequence: TGTGCCAGCAGAGGACAGGGGACTGGAAACACCATATATTTT.

This clone came up a few times. The V gene is TRBV6-1, the J gene TRBJ2-7; 7 nucleotides agree with TRBD1. Germline CDR1 is MNHNS and CDR2 is SASEGT. With 10 bases clipped from V and 3 bases from J, the junction kept 12 bases outside the gene matches. The CDR3 runs 14 residues. The CDR3 nucleotides read TGTGCCACCGACCCCGGGACAGCTCTCTACGAGCAGTACTTC. This gives the protein CATDPGTALYEQYF.

This sequence joins TRBV18 and TRBJ2-6; a weak D match, TRBD1 (5 bases). The V end was cut by 2 bases, the J end by 4 bases, with 6 bases between. This CDR3 region has 14 residues. The germline gives CDR1 KGHSH, CDR2 LQKENI. The CDR3 loop is CASSPGAGANVLTF. The CDR3 coding sequence is TGTGCCAGCTCACCAGGGGCCGGGGCCAACGTCCTGACTTTC.

The rearrangement uses TRBV2 and TRBJ1-2; no firm D call. Germline-derived CDR1 and CDR2 are SNHLY and FYNNEI. The CDR3 is 16 amino acids. V lost 2 bases, J lost 4 bases, and 17 bases lay in between. The CDR3 coding sequence is TGTGCCAGCAGTGAAATGGGGTCCGGGAACGGCTATGGCTACACCTTC. This codes for CASSEMGSGNGYGYTF.

The rearrangement links TRBV7-8 to TRBJ1-2; no clear D. Germline V gene data show CDR1 as SGHVS and CDR2 as FQNEAQ. V lost 1 base and J lost 3, with 9 bases in between. The CDR3 runs 14 residues. The CDR3 is CASSLGFPDYGYTF. CDR3 nucleotide sequence: TGTGCCAGCAGCTTAGGTTTCCCGGACTATGGCTACACCTTC.

The chain combines TRBV4-2 with TRBJ1-2, with D possibly TRBD1 on 6 matching bases. Germline CDR1 reads LGHNA; CDR2 reads YNFKEQ. V lost 0 bases to trimming and J lost 4 bases, with 15 bases between them. This CDR3 has 16 residues. The CDR3 DNA follows: TGTGCCAGCAGCCAAGATATACAGGGAAATTTCTATGGCTACACCTTC. It specifies CASSQDIQGNFYGYTF.

The genes are TRBV28 and TRBJ1-6; no clear D gene. CDR3 length equals 17 residues. The V and J ends lost 3 bases and 0 bases respectively, with 12 bases between them. Germline CDR1 reads MDHEN; CDR2 reads SYDVKM. CDR3 nucleotide sequence: TGTGCCAGCAGTTTGTCATACCTGAGCTCCTATAATTCACCCCTCCACTTT. It codes for CASSLSYLSSYNSPLHF.

J is TRBJ2-5 and V is TRBV9, with 7 positions matching TRBD2. The CDR3 covers 15 residues. V was pared by 7 bases and J by 5 bases, with 14 bases of the junction left unmatched. Germline V gives CDR1 SGDLS, CDR2 YYNGEE. Written as DNA, the CDR3 is TGTGCCAGCCGGGTAGGGCTAGCGCGGGGGGAGACCCAGTACTTC. It specifies CASRVGLARGETQYF.

The V gene is TRBV27, the J gene TRBJ1-1, with D hard to call. The CDR3 length is 14 residues. V was shortened by 3 bases and J by 2 bases, with 10 bases between the two germline ends. Germline assignment: CDR1 MNHEY and CDR2 SMNVEV (reference sequence). The CDR3 is CASSLRRGNTEAFF. CDR3 coding DNA: TGTGCCAGCAGTTTGAGGCGGGGAAACACTGAAGCTTTCTTT.

This clone was recorded a few times. The V and J genes are TRBV6-5 and TRBJ1-1, with 12 bases identical to TRBD1. Germline V CDR1 and CDR2: MNHEY, SVGAGI. The CDR3 is 16 residues long. V trimming: 0 bases; J trimming: 6 bases; junction bases outside the gene matches: 5. CDR3 in amino acids: CASSYSGTGGWAEAFF. The CDR3 region has the DNA TGTGCCAGCAGTTACTCTGGGACAGGGGGCTGGGCTGAAGCTTTCTTT.